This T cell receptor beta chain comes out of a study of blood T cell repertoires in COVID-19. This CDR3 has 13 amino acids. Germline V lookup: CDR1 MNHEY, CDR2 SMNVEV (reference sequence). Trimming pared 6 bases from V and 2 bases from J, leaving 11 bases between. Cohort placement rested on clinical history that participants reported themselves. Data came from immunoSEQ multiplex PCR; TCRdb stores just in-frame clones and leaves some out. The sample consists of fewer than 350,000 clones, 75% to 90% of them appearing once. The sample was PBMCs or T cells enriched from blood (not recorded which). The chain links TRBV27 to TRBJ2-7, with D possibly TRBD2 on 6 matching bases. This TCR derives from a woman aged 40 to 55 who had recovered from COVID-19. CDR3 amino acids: CASSQEGTYEQYF. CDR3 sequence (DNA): TGTGCCAGCAGCCAGGAGGGGACCTACGAGCAGTACTTC.